The 26 T cell receptor beta chains below were found in one sample sequenced in a study of blood T cell repertoires in COVID-19. TCRdb's copy holds only in-frame clones and misses some; the assay was immunoSEQ multiplex PCR. The sample comprises just over 95,000 clones, around 87% of which are singletons, and about 16% rests with the top ten. Material for sequencing was peripheral blood. These receptors came from a human donor in a cohort sampled during active COVID-19.

The V and J genes are TRBV4-1 and TRBJ2-3; D is uncertain. The germline gives CDR1 MGHRA, CDR2 YSYEKL. The CDR3 runs to 13 residues. V was pared by 0 bases and J by 4 bases, with 5 bases between. CDR3 amino acids: CASSQEHPDTQYF. CDR3 coding DNA: TGCGCCAGCAGCCAAGAACATCCAGATACGCAGTATTTT.

The chain recombines TRBV28 with TRBJ2-5, with a tentative D call TRBD1 (5 bases). Trimming removed 3 bases at V and 7 bases at J, with 18 bases between. Per germline, CDR1 MDHEN and CDR2 SYDVKM. The length of the CDR3 is 15 residues. This chain's CDR3 is CASSFQDGHFGTQYF. Written as DNA, the CDR3 is TGTGCCAGCAGTTTCCAAGACGGACATTTCGGGACCCAGTACTTC.

The chain employs TRBV5-4 and TRBJ1-2; 9 bases match TRBD1. This CDR3 is built from 13 residues. V trimming: 2 bases; J trimming: 5 bases; junction bases outside the gene matches: 1. Germline values: CDR1 SGHNT, CDR2 YYREEE (reference sequence). The CDR3 region is CASSLQGAYGYTF. CDR3 nucleotides: TGTGCCAGCAGCTTACAGGGGGCATATGGCTACACCTTC.

V gene TRBV19 combines with J gene TRBJ2-3, with a possible D match to TRBD1 (6 bases). Deletions cut 9 bases from V and 5 bases from J, with 18 bases between. The CDR3 sequence is 14 residues long. Germline loops: CDR1 LNHDA, CDR2 SQIVND (reference sequence). The CDR3 protein is CASCTTGFGDTQYF. CDR3 coding DNA: TGTGCCAGCTGTACGACAGGATTTGGAGATACGCAGTATTTT. The whole variable domain, filled in from reference TRBV19 and TRBJ2-3, reads DGGITQSPKYLFRKEGQNVTLSCEQNLNHDAMYWYRQDPGQGLRLIYYSQIVNDFQKGDIAEGYSVSREKKESFPLTVTSAQKNPTAFYLCASCTTGFGDTQYFGPGTRLTVL.

This clone was seen only once. The gene calls are TRBV27 and TRBJ1-2; TRBD1 aligns across 8 bases. With V trimmed by 3 bases and J by 8 bases, 5 bases remained unmatched. The CDR3 is 13 residues long. Per germline, CDR1 MNHEY and CDR2 SMNVEV (reference sequence). The CDR3 is CASSFGRGRGYTF. Here the CDR3 DNA reads TGTGCCAGCAGTTTTGGCAGGGGGCGCGGCTACACCTTC.

The chain is built from TRBV7-3 and TRBJ1-2; 7 nucleotides align to TRBD1. The CDR3 runs 13 residues. Germline CDR1 and CDR2: SGHTA and FQGTGA. V was clipped by 5 bases and J by 4 bases; unmatched bases: 4. As DNA, the CDR3 is TGTGCCAGCAGCCCGGGGACAGTCTATGGCTACACCTTC. It specifies CASSPGTVYGYTF.

The sample holds a few counts of this clone. The V gene is TRBV2, the J gene TRBJ2-1; D is ambiguous. The CDR3 sequence is 11 residues long. Per germline, CDR1 SNHLY and CDR2 FYNNEI. Trimming removed 4 bases from V and 9 bases from J, with 7 bases in between. This chain's CDR3 is CASSGGSEQFF. The CDR3 nucleotides are TGTGCCAGCAGTGGCGGAAGTGAGCAGTTCTTC.

This clone has more than one count but fewer than ten. The DNA for the CDR3 is TGTGCCAGCAGCTTTGATGGAGAGCCCCAGCATTTT. Translating it yields CASSFDGEPQHF. This chain links TRBV7-2 with TRBJ1-5; D gene uncertain. CDR1 and CDR2 (germline): SGHTA, FQGNSA. This CDR3 is built from 12 residues. V was trimmed by 3 bases and J by 8 bases, leaving 8 bases between them.

The chain carries TRBV29-1 and TRBJ1-1, with a possible D match to TRBD1 (6 bases). Germline loops: CDR1 SQVTM, CDR2 ANQGSEA. The CDR3 sequence is 11 residues long. V shed 7 bases and J shed 0 bases, with 6 bases lying between them. In DNA form, the CDR3 reads TGCAGCGGGACAGTGAACACTGAAGCTTTCTTT. It is translated as CSGTVNTEAFF.

The chain carries TRBV27 and TRBJ1-1; the D gene is possibly TRBD1 (5 bases). The CDR3 is 14 residues long. V lost 0 bases and J 10 bases, leaving 15 bases between the germline ends. Germline loops: CDR1 MNHEY, CDR2 SMNVEV (reference sequence). CDR3 DNA: TGTGCCAGCAGTTTATCGAATACAGGCTTAGGAGCTTTCTTT. It specifies CASSLSNTGLGAFF.

The chain is built from TRBV11-2 and TRBJ1-5; D gene ambiguous. Germline assignment: CDR1 SGHAT and CDR2 FQNNGV. With 1 base removed from V and 4 bases from J, the gap between germline ends came to 11 bases. This CDR3 is 15 amino acids long. CDR3 sequence (DNA): TGTGCCAGCAGCTTAGGTGGAGGGCTTAATCAGCCCCAGCATTTT. It encodes CASSLGGGLNQPQHF.

The J gene is TRBJ1-1, the V gene TRBV9, with a possible D match to TRBD1 (6 bases). This CDR3 contains 14 residues. Trimming took 3 bases from V and 6 from J, leaving 15 bases between them. From germline, CDR1 is SGDLS and CDR2 YYNGEE. CDR3 region: CASSAIDRLAEAFF. The CDR3 region has the DNA TGTGCCAGCAGCGCAATCGACAGGCTCGCTGAAGCTTTCTTT.

The chain combines TRBV18 with TRBJ2-7, with TRBD2 as a possible D gene (6 bases). The V and J ends lost 3 bases and 0 bases respectively, with 9 bases between them. Germline CDR1 and CDR2: KGHSH and LQKENI. The CDR3 is 14 residues long. The CDR3: CASSPGGPSYEQYF. CDR3 coding DNA: TGTGCCAGCTCACCGGGGGGTCCCTCCTACGAGCAGTACTTC.

The chain recombines TRBV28 with TRBJ2-1, with 8 bases aligning to TRBD1. In germline, CDR1 is MDHEN, CDR2 SYDVKM. The CDR3 extends over 14 amino acids. V lost 5 bases, J lost 9 bases, and 9 bases stayed unmatched. The CDR3 region has the DNA TGTGCCAGCAGTCGGACAGGGATCGTCGCTGAGCAGTTCTTC. Translating it yields CASSRTGIVAEQFF.

Only a few counts were recorded for this clone. The gene calls are TRBV2 and TRBJ2-3; D not certain. Germline values: CDR1 SNHLY, CDR2 FYNNEI. CDR3 length equals 14 residues. V lost 4 bases and J lost 4, with 12 bases in between. The DNA for the CDR3 is TGTGCCAGCAGTGGAACCCTTCGGGCAGATACGCAGTATTTT. This sequence encodes CASSGTLRADTQYF.

The CDR3 region is CASSGSGTGPYGYTF. The CDR3 nucleotides read TGTGCCAGCAGCGGATCCGGGACAGGCCCCTATGGCTACACCTTC. The chain recombines TRBV7-8 with TRBJ1-2; 8 bases map to TRBD1. The CDR3 spans 15 residues. The germline gives CDR1 SGHVS, CDR2 FQNEAQ. Trimming took 5 bases from V and 4 from J; bases not matched to a gene: 9.

CDR3 sequence (DNA): TGTGCCAGCAGTGAAGCTGCGGCAGTTAGAAATGAAAAACTGTTTTTT. Residues: CASSEAAAVRNEKLFF. The rearrangement links TRBV2 to TRBJ1-4; D gene uncertain. Per germline, CDR1 SNHLY and CDR2 FYNNEI. The ends were cut back, 0 bases at V and 5 bases at J, with 13 bases in the middle. This CDR3 has 16 residues. Variable domain in full (rest from reference TRBV2 and TRBJ1-4): EPEVTQTPSHQVTQMGQEVILRCVPISNHLYFYWYRQILGQKVEFLVSFYNNEISEKSEIFDDQFSVERPDGSNFTLKIRSTKLEDSAMYFCASSEAAAVRNEKLFFGSGTQLSVL.

The chain has TRBV7-3 and TRBJ1-2, with TRBD1 identical over 12 bases. This CDR3 is built from 16 residues. CDR1 and CDR2 from the germline V gene are SGHTA and FQGTGA. Trimming at V came to 1 base and at J to 6 bases, leaving 6 bases not matched to a gene. The CDR3 DNA follows: TGTGCCAGCAGCTTAAGAGGGACAGGGGGCGAGAATGGCTACACCTTC. It is translated as CASSLRGTGGENGYTF.

The rearrangement links TRBV3-1 (or the pseudogene TRBV3-2) to TRBJ1-3; tentative D call: TRBD1 (6 bases). The germline CDR1 and CDR2 sequences are LGHDT and YNNKEL (reference sequence). CDR3 size: 15 residues. The V gene lost 1 base and the J gene lost 0 bases, with 7 bases spanning the gap. CDR3 DNA sequence: TGTGCCAGCAGCCAAGTGACAGGCTCTGGAAACACCATATATTTT. Translated: CASSQVTGSGNTIYF.

The chain carries TRBV5-4 and TRBJ2-5; D might be TRBD2 (6 bases). Trimming pared 4 bases from V and 4 bases from J, leaving 11 bases between. CDR1 SGHNT and CDR2 YYREEE come from the germline V gene (reference sequence). The CDR3 contains 13 residues. The CDR3 is CASSPTGGETQYF. CDR3 sequence (DNA): TGTGCCAGCAGCCCCACCGGGGGAGAGACCCAGTACTTC.

The CDR3 spells CASSSQGTGLLSGNTIYF. For the CDR3, the DNA is TGTGCCAGCAGCAGCCAAGGGACAGGCCTATTGTCTGGAAACACCATATATTTT. The V gene is TRBV7-8, the J gene TRBJ1-3; 8 positions agree with TRBD1. This CDR3 is 18 amino acids long. The V gene's germline CDR1 is SGHVS and CDR2 FQNEAQ. The V gene end was trimmed by 5 bases and the J gene end by 1 base; junction bases not matched to a gene: 13.

The rearrangement uses TRBV27 and TRBJ1-4; 7 positions match TRBD1. J lost 7 bases, V lost 5 bases, and 7 bases had no gene match. The CDR3 spans 14 residues. CDR1 is MNHEY and CDR2 is SMNVEV in the germline V gene (reference sequence). CDR3 DNA sequence: TGTGCCAGCAGTGAGCCAGGGGGGTCTGAAAAACTGTTTTTT. It is translated as CASSEPGGSEKLFF.

The chain employs TRBV2 and TRBJ1-5, with a possible D match to TRBD1 (6 bases). The CDR3 is 14 residues long. CDR1 and CDR2 (germline): SNHLY, FYNNEI. V dropped 7 bases and J dropped 5 bases, with 15 bases sitting between them. The CDR3 region is CASKAGDIDQPQHF. Here the CDR3 DNA reads TGTGCCAGCAAGGCCGGGGACATCGATCAGCCCCAGCATTTT.

This clone was seen ten or more times. This chain connects TRBV5-6 to TRBJ2-7; 12 bases match TRBD2. The length of the CDR3 is 17 residues. Germline trimming cut 4 bases from V and 4 bases from J; bases unmatched to any gene: 12. Germline V gene sequence: CDR1 SGHDT, CDR2 YYEEEE. DNA of the CDR3: TGTGCCAGCAGCGAGGGAATATTGACTAGCGGGAGTTACGAGCAGTACTTC. This gives the protein CASSEGILTSGSYEQYF.

The J gene is TRBJ2-5, the V gene TRBV30, with 9 nucleotides matching TRBD2. Germline CDR1 reads GTSNPN; CDR2 reads SVGIG (reference sequence). The trim removed 0 bases at V and 4 bases at J, leaving 12 bases unmatched. CDR3 length: 17 residues. CDR3 in DNA: TGTGCCTGGAGTGTACTTTCGGCTAGCGGGATCGGAGAGACCCAGTACTTC. This codes for CAWSVLSASGIGETQYF.

The J gene is TRBJ1-2, the V gene TRBV4-1, with D tentatively TRBD1 (5 bases). Germline assignment: CDR1 MGHRA and CDR2 YSYEKL. V was trimmed by 3 bases and J by 2 bases, leaving 13 bases between them. CDR3 length: 15 residues. CDR3 sequence (DNA): TGCGCCAGCAGCCAGTCTTCTTCAGGGAACTATGGCTACACCTTC. It translates to CASSQSSSGNYGYTF.